The clone carrying this TCR beta chain has only a few counts. This entry comes from a study of blood T cell repertoires in COVID-19. Some clones are missing from TCRdb's copy, which holds only in-frame ones; the method was immunoSEQ multiplex PCR. The table has about 460,000 clones, around 85% seen once. The germline CDR1 and CDR2 sequences are SGHTA and FQGNSA. This CDR3 has 16 amino acids. Trimming stripped 5 bases from V and 0 bases from J, with 13 bases between. The cohort comprised adults aged roughly 18 to 90 years residing in approximately 22 US areas. The V and J genes are TRBV7-2 and TRBJ2-2; no reliable D call. Sequenced: PBMCs or T cells enriched from blood (not recorded which). The TCR comes from a woman in her fifties or sixties who had recovered from COVID-19. CDR3 sequence (DNA): TGTGCCAGCAGCCCTCCGACAAAATCGAACACCGGGGAGCTGTTTTTT. Its protein product is CASSPPTKSNTGELFF.